The T cell receptor beta chain under discussion was sequenced for a study of cytotoxic CD8 clonotypes in ibrutinib-treated CLL. This table comes from immunoSEQ multiplex PCR, and its TCRdb copy is limited to in-frame clones, with some not included. This table holds over 100,000 clones, approximately 83% found once. Genomic DNA (approximately 2.1 micrograms) was obtained from cryopreserved PBMCs for construction of TCR beta libraries. The CDR3 length is 16 residues. Germline CDR1 and CDR2: MNHNY and SVGAGI (reference sequence). Trimming cost V 4 bases and J 5 bases; bases outside gene matches: 7. Source: PBMCs, taken after 24 months of ibrutinib treatment. The chain has TRBV6-6 and TRBJ2-5; 13 positions match TRBD2. This receptor was identified in a human donor with chronic lymphocytic leukemia. The CDR3 DNA reads as TGTGCCAGCAGTTCCACTAGCGGGAGGGCCGGGGAGACCCAGTACTTC. This sequence encodes CASSSTSGRAGETQYF.